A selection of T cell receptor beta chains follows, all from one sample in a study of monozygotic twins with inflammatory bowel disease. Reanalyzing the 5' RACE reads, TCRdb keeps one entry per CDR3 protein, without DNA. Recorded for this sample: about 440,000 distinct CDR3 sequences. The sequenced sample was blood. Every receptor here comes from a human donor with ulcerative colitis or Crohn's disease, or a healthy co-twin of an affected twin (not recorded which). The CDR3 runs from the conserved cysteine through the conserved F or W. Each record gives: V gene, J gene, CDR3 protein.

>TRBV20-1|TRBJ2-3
CSAREARGGDTQYF
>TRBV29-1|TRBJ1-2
CSVLDSTNYGYTF
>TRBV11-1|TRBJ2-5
CASSQRGLAAKMYQETQYF
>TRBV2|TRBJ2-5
CASSDPAGTQYF
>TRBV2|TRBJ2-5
CASTRRGGGALETQYF
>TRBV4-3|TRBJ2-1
CASSPRGGRHNEQFF
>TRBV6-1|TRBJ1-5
CASSATGTTNQPQHF
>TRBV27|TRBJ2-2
CASSSRGLAGGVNTGELFF
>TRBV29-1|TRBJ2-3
CSARDRDFTDTQYF
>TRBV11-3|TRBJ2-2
CASSSSQVGTGELFF
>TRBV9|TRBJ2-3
CASSALSRGLDTQYF
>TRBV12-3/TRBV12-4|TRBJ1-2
CASTSAVGGKNYGYTF
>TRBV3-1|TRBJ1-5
CASSQDGRIGQPQHF
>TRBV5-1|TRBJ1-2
CASSLDATLTDGYTF
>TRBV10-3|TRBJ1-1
CAISETRNTEAFF
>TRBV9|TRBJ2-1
CASSVAGLAGANEQFF
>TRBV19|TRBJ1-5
CASSIMAGNQPQHF
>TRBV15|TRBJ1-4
CATSREGEQGAEDEKLFF
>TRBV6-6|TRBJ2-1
CASSQTSGGDEQFF
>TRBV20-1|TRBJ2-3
CSALSSGGADTQYF